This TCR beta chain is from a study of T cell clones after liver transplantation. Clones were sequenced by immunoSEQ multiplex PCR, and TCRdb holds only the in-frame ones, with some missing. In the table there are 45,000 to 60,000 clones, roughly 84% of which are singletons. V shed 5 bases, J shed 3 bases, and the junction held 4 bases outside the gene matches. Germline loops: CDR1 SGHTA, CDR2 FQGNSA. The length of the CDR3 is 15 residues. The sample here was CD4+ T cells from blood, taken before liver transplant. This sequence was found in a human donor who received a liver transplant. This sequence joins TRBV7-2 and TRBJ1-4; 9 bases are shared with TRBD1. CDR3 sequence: CASSAWDRANEKLFF. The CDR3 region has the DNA TGTGCCAGCAGCGCCTGGGACAGGGCTAATGAAAAACTGTTTTTT. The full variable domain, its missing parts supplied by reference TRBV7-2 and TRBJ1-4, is GAGVSQSPSNKVTEKGKDVELRCDPISGHTALYWYRQSLGQGLEFLIYFQGNSAPDKSGLPSDRFSAERTGGSVSTLTIQRTQQEDSAVYLCASSAWDRANEKLFFGSGTQLSVL.